Shown below are 26 T cell receptor beta chains from a single sample sequenced in a study of PD-L1 blockade in urothelial cancer. The assay was immunoSEQ multiplex PCR, and TCRdb's table has in-frame clones only and misses some. The sample includes 20,000 to 30,000 clones, 84% seen only once; the top ten take 8% to 10%. The sample here was PBMCs, taken around atezolizumab (anti-PD-L1) treatment. These receptors originate from a man between 70 and 80 years old with urothelial cancer.

The chain carries TRBV28 and TRBJ1-2; 7 nucleotides match TRBD1. The germline V gene has CDR1 MDHEN and CDR2 SYDVKM. This CDR3 has 12 residues. Unmatched junction bases numbered 7, after V lost 9 bases and J lost 6 bases. Here the CDR3 DNA reads TGTGCCAGTATACAGGGGATCCATGGCTACACCTTC. Translation gives CASIQGIHGYTF.

V usage is TRBV29-1 and J usage is TRBJ2-7; 8 bases align to TRBD2. Germline values: CDR1 SQVTM, CDR2 ANQGSEA. V lost 2 bases, J lost 4 bases, and 7 bases stayed unmatched. The length of the CDR3 is 14 residues. CDR3 DNA sequence: TGCAGCGTTGAATCTCGGGGGGGGGATTACGAGCAGTACTTC. It is translated as CSVESRGGDYEQYF.

The gene calls are TRBV11-2 and TRBJ2-7; 8 bases align to TRBD1. The CDR3 has 15 amino acids. J was trimmed by 0 bases and V by 3 bases; bases with no gene match: 4. The germline CDR1 and CDR2 sequences are SGHAT and FQNNGV. CDR3 region: CASSFSGGNSYEQYF. CDR3 nucleotides: TGTGCCAGCAGCTTCTCAGGGGGCAACTCCTACGAGCAGTACTTC.

V and J are TRBV2 and TRBJ1-5, with D perhaps TRBD1 (5 bases). The ends were cut back, 3 bases at V and 5 bases at J, with 11 bases in the middle. The germline gives CDR1 SNHLY, CDR2 FYNNEI. This CDR3 comprises 14 residues. Here the CDR3 DNA reads TGTGCCAGCAGTGACGGGGGAACGTATCAGCCCCAGCATTTT. Translating it yields CASSDGGTYQPQHF.

The chain couples TRBV9 to TRBJ2-7, with D unresolved. The CDR3 is made up of 14 amino acids. CDR1 and CDR2 (germline): SGDLS, YYNGEE. Trimming removed 0 bases at V and 2 bases at J, with 9 bases between. The CDR3 is CASSVGGEPYEQYF. CDR3 coding DNA: TGTGCCAGCAGCGTAGGTGGAGAGCCCTACGAGCAGTACTTC.

The genes are TRBV5-1 and TRBJ1-3; TRBD1 aligns across 9 bases. This CDR3 is built from 15 residues. Germline V lookup: CDR1 SGHRS, CDR2 YFSETQ. Germline trimming cut 4 bases from V and 4 bases from J; bases unmatched to any gene: 6. DNA of the CDR3: TGCGCCAGCAGCCGGGACAGGGATCGCGGAAACACCATATATTTT. It encodes CASSRDRDRGNTIYF.

The chain couples TRBV5-1 to TRBJ2-3; D unresolved. Trimming pared 0 bases from V and 7 bases from J, leaving 9 bases between. This CDR3 is 13 amino acids long. Germline V gene lookup returns CDR1 SGHRS and CDR2 YFSETQ. CDR3 DNA: TGCGCCAGCAGCTTGGGGGCCATTAATACGCAGTATTTT. Its protein is CASSLGAINTQYF.

J is TRBJ2-5 and V is TRBV2; the D is unclear. This CDR3 has 14 residues. Trimming cost V 7 bases and J 3 bases, with 15 bases left between them. Per germline, CDR1 SNHLY and CDR2 FYNNEI. This CDR3 is CASKASTNKETQYF. The CDR3 DNA sequence: TGTGCCAGCAAAGCTTCGACAAATAAAGAGACCCAGTACTTC.

The V and J genes are TRBV30 and TRBJ2-7, with D tentatively TRBD2 (6 bases). V lost 5 bases and J lost 4, with 15 bases in between. Germline V gene sequence: CDR1 GTSNPN, CDR2 SVGIG (reference sequence). The CDR3 extends over 13 amino acids. The DNA for the CDR3 is TGTGCCTGGCGACTAGGGGAAAGTTACGAGCAGTACTTC. Amino acids: CAWRLGESYEQYF.

V is TRBV7-8 and J is TRBJ2-3, with 10 bases lining up with TRBD2. The CDR3 totals 15 residues. Germline-derived CDR1 and CDR2 are SGHVS and FQNEAQ. The J segment lost 1 base and the V segment lost 2 bases, leaving 0 bases of the junction unmatched. The DNA for the CDR3 is TGTGCCAGCAGCTTAACTAGCGGGGGCACAGATACGCAGTATTTT. Its translation is CASSLTSGGTDTQYF. The full variable domain, in which reference TRBV7-8 and TRBJ2-3 provide the parts outside the CDR3, is GAGVSQSPRYKVAKRGQDVALRCDPISGHVSLFWYQQALGQGPEFLTYFQNEAQLDKSGLPSDRFFAERPEGSVSTLKIQRTQQEDSAVYLCASSLTSGGTDTQYFGPGTRLTVL.

This chain uses TRBV4-1 with TRBJ2-4; 15 bases agree with TRBD2. V lost 4 bases, J lost 1 base, and 5 bases stayed unmatched. CDR1 and CDR2 from the germline V gene are MGHRA and YSYEKL. CDR3 length: 18 residues. CDR3 amino acids: CASSPGLAGGRAKNIQYF. CDR3 in DNA: TGCGCCAGCAGCCCGGGACTAGCGGGAGGTCGCGCCAAAAACATTCAGTACTTC.

V usage is TRBV10-1 and J usage is TRBJ2-7; 10 nucleotides match TRBD2. Germline CDR1 reads WNHNN; CDR2 reads SYGVQD (reference sequence). V shed 8 bases and J 0 bases; nucleotides not matched to a gene: 10. CDR3 length: 16 amino acids. The DNA for the CDR3 is TGCGCCAGCTTCGAGCGGGAGGGACCCAGCTCCTACGAGCAGTACTTC. Encoded protein: CASFEREGPSSYEQYF.

The chain employs TRBV10-1 and TRBJ2-2; 7 nucleotides match TRBD1. The CDR3 extends over 16 amino acids. J was trimmed by 7 bases and V by 6 bases; bases with no gene match: 14. The germline V gene encodes CDR1 WNHNN and CDR2 SYGVQD (reference sequence). CDR3 DNA: TGCGCCAGCAGCAGAGACCACAGGGGTGGTTTCGGGGAGCTGTTTTTT. Residues: CASSRDHRGGFGELFF.

The chain couples TRBV5-1 to TRBJ2-1; 7 bases align to TRBD2. Looked up from germline, CDR1 is SGHRS and CDR2 is YFSETQ. This CDR3 contains 17 residues. J was trimmed by 0 bases and V by 4 bases; bases with no gene match: 10. The CDR3 DNA is TGCGCCAGCAGCCTGACCGGCGGGAGTGGCTCCTACAATGAGCAGTTCTTC. Translation gives CASSLTGGSGSYNEQFF.

The rearrangement joins TRBV18 to TRBJ1-5; 10 nucleotides match TRBD1. The germline V gene has CDR1 KGHSH and CDR2 LQKENI. V lost 3 bases and J lost 3; bases outside the gene matches: 2. The CDR3 length is 15 residues. CDR3: CASSPGTGDNQPQHF. The CDR3 region has the DNA TGTGCCAGCTCACCCGGGACAGGGGACAATCAGCCCCAGCATTTT.

This chain connects TRBV2 to TRBJ2-7, with 7 bases matching TRBD2. The CDR3 length is 16 residues. Germline V gene sequence: CDR1 SNHLY, CDR2 FYNNEI. V lost 2 bases to trimming and J lost 0 bases; unmatched junction nucleotides: 7. The CDR3 is CASSEFSGPLSYEQYF. The CDR3 coding sequence is TGTGCCAGCAGTGAATTTAGCGGGCCTCTCTCCTACGAGCAGTACTTC. The full variable domain, its missing parts supplied by reference TRBV2 and TRBJ2-7, is EPEVTQTPSHQVTQMGQEVILRCVPISNHLYFYWYRQILGQKVEFLVSFYNNEISEKSEIFDDQFSVERPDGSNFTLKIRSTKLEDSAMYFCASSEFSGPLSYEQYFGPGTRLTVT.

The V call is TRBV19, the J call TRBJ1-5, with unresolved D. Between the trimmed V and J ends, which lost 3 bases and 5 bases, there was a span of 11 bases. Germline loops: CDR1 LNHDA, CDR2 SQIVND (reference sequence). The length of the CDR3 is 14 residues. CDR3 residues: CASSISGSDQPQHF. In nucleotides, the CDR3 is TGTGCCAGTAGTATTTCGGGGTCGGATCAGCCCCAGCATTTT.

The chain links TRBV9 to TRBJ2-1; 7 nucleotides align to TRBD2. V was pared by 0 bases and J by 3 bases, with 6 bases of the junction left unmatched. The V gene's germline CDR1 is SGDLS and CDR2 YYNGEE. This CDR3 is 16 amino acids long. This CDR3 reads CASSVGLGGGYNEQFF. CDR3 nucleotides: TGTGCCAGCAGCGTAGGACTGGGGGGGGGCTACAATGAGCAGTTCTTC. Variable domain in full (rest from reference TRBV9 and TRBJ2-1): DSGVTQTPKHLITATGQRVTLRCSPRSGDLSVYWYQQSLDQGLQFLIQYYNGEERAKGNILERFSAQQFPDLHSELNLSSLELGDSALYFCASSVGLGGGYNEQFFGPGTRLTVL.

This clone occurred once. The chain is built from TRBV11-2 and TRBJ1-2; TRBD1 is a possible D gene (6 bases). V lost 5 bases, J lost 0 bases, and 13 bases lay in between. Germline lookup yields CDR1 SGHAT and CDR2 FQNNGV. The CDR3 loop spans 15 amino acids. The CDR3 DNA is TGTGCCAGCAGCCAACAGGGTTTGGCTAACTATGGCTACACCTTC. Protein sequence: CASSQQGLANYGYTF.

The chain combines TRBV4-1 with TRBJ2-3; 7 bases line up with TRBD2. V was pared by 0 bases and J by 2 bases, with 8 bases of the junction left unmatched. Germline V gives CDR1 MGHRA, CDR2 YSYEKL. The CDR3 sequence is 17 residues long. CDR3 sequence: CASSQDGAGVHTDTQYF. The DNA for the CDR3 is TGCGCCAGCAGCCAAGATGGGGCGGGAGTGCACACAGATACGCAGTATTTT.

The chain couples TRBV5-1 to TRBJ2-7, with TRBD2 as a possible D gene (6 bases). The germline V and J ends were trimmed by 0 bases and 3 bases, with 13 bases remaining between them. The CDR3 runs 15 residues. The germline V gene has CDR1 SGHRS and CDR2 YFSETQ. The CDR3 is CASSLDSAGLYEQYF. CDR3 nucleotides: TGCGCCAGCAGCTTGGATTCAGCGGGCCTCTACGAGCAGTACTTC.

This chain joins TRBV11-2 and TRBJ1-5; D gene ambiguous. CDR1 is SGHAT, CDR2 FQNNGV, per germline. Trimming removed 1 base at V and 2 bases at J, with 9 bases between. The CDR3 loop spans 15 amino acids. The CDR3 coding sequence is TGTGCCAGCAGCTTAGGCCCTGAGGGCAATCAGCCCCAGCATTTT. It codes for CASSLGPEGNQPQHF.

The DNA for the CDR3 is TGTGCCAGCAGTTTGTTTGGCTCAAGTGGCTACACCTTC. As protein: CASSLFGSSGYTF. The J gene is TRBJ1-2, the V gene TRBV28; D is unclear. The length of the CDR3 is 13 residues. CDR1 is MDHEN, CDR2 SYDVKM, per germline. V was cut by 3 bases and J by 7 bases, with 12 bases left in between.

The chain employs TRBV7-9 and TRBJ2-7, with 9 bases matching TRBD1. Germline CDR1 SEHNR, CDR2 FQNEAQ (reference sequence). Trimming removed 5 bases from V and 2 bases from J; junction bases left unmatched: 7. The CDR3 spans 15 residues. The CDR3: CASSPPGQGTYEQYF. The CDR3 DNA reads as TGTGCCAGCAGCCCCCCGGGACAGGGAACCTACGAGCAGTACTTC. Full variable domain (rest looked up from reference TRBV7-9 and TRBJ2-7): DTGVSQNPRHKITKRGQNVTFRCDPISEHNRLYWYRQTLGQGPEFLTYFQNEAQLEKSRLLSDRFSAERPKGSFSTLEIQRTEQGDSAMYLCASSPPGQGTYEQYFGPGTRLTVT.

The V and J genes are TRBV4-1 and TRBJ2-7, with TRBD2 identical over 8 bases. CDR1 is MGHRA and CDR2 is YSYEKL in the germline V gene. The CDR3 is 18 amino acids. V dropped 3 bases and J dropped 0; count of bases not matched to a gene: 13. In DNA, the CDR3 is TGCGCCAGCAGCCACGCTGGCGGGAGGACCCCCGGCTCCTACGAGCAGTACTTC. This encodes CASSHAGGRTPGSYEQYF.

The chain recombines TRBV7-9 with TRBJ1-3; D is unclear. Trimming cost V 5 bases and J 6 bases, with 14 bases left between them. Germline lookup yields CDR1 SEHNR and CDR2 FQNEAQ (reference sequence). The CDR3 consists of 14 residues. The CDR3 sequence is CASSPPGGQNTIYF. Here the CDR3 DNA reads TGTGCCAGCAGCCCACCGGGCGGGCAAAACACCATATATTTT.